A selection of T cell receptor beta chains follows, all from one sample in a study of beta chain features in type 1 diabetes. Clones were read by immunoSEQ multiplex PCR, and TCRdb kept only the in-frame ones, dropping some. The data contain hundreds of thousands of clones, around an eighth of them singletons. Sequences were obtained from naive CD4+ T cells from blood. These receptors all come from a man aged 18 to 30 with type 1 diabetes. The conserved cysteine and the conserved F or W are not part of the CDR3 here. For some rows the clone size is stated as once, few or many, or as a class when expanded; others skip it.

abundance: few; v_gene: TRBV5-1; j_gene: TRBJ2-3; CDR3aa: ASRTGPVTDTQY
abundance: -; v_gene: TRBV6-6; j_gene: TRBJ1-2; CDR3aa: ASSEGTGTNYGYT
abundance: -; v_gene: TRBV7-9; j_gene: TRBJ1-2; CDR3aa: ASSLARAGYGYT
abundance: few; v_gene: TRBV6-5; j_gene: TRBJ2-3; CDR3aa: ASTELDTDTQY
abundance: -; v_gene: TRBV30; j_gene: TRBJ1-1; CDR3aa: AWHRGETEAF
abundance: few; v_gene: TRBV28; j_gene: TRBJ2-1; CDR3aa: ASRSPGPPANEQF
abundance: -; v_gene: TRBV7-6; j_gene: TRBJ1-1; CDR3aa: ASRLTGDTEAF
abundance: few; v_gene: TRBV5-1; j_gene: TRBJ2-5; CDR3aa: ASSLATGARETQY
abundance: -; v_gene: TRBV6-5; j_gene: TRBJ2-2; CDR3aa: ASKRTSGTGELF
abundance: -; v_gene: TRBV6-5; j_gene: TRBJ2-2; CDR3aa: ASSLRAPGTGELF
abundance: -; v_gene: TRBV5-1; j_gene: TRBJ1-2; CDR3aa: ASRPRVTNGGYT
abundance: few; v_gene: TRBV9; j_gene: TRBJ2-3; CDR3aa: ASSVSLEADTQY
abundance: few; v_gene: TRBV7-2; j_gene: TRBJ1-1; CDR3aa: ASSLENWGIGAF
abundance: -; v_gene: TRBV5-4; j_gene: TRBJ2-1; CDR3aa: ASSSLAGPDNEQF
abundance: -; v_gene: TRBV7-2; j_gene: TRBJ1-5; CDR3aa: ASSSQSGTGIYSNQPQH
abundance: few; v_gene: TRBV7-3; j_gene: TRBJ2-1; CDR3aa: ASSLGSSGRTSGF
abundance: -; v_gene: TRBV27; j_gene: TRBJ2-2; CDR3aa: ASGGLAGSHGGELF
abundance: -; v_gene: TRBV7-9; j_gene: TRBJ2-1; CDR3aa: ASQFPRADNEQF
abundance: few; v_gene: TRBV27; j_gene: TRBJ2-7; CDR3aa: ASSLSGLGQGYEQY
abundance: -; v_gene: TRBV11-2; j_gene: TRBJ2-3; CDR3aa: ASSFYSTDTQY
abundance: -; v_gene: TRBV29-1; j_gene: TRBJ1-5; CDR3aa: SVAGTENQPQH
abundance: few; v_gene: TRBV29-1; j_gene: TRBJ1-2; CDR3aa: SVEARAGRYGYT
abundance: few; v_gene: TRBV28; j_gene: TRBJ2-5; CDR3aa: ASSLGREETQY
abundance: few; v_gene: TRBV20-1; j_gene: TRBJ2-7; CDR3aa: SAYRVGEQY
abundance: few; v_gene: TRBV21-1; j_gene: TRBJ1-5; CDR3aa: ANYLGAPGQPQH
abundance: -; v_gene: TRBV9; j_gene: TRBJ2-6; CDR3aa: ASSVGGTGAVRANVLT
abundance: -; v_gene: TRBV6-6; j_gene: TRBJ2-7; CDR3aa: ASSPRTGVYEQY
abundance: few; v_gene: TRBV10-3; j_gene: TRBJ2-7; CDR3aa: AISELDSSYEQY
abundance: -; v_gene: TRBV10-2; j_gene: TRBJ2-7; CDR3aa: ASSEMSLKY
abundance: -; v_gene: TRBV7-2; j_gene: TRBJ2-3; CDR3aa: ASSPDRTSGTGVVTQY
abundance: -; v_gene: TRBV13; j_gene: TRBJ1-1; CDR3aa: ASSFSFTEAF
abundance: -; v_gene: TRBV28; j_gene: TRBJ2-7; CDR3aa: ASSSPAYEQY
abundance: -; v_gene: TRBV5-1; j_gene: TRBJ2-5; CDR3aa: ASSLEGEETQY
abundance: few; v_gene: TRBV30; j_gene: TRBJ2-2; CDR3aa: AWSVGSNTGELF
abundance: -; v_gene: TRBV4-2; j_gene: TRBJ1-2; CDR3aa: ASSPRGENGYT
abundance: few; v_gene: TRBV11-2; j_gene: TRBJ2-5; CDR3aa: ASSRLPTGGWETQY
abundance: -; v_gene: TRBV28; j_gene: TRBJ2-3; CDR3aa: ASSPGGSGDGQY
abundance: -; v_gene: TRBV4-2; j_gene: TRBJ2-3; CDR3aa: ASSPRSTGTDTQY
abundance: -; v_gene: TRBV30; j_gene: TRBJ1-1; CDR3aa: AWKTSGTVNTEAF
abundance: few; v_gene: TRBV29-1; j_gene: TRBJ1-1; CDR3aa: SVERTVMNTEAF
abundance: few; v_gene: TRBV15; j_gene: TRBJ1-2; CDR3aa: ATSRGGQDLYGYT
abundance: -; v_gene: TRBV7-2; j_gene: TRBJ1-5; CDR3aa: ASSGGTGNQPQH
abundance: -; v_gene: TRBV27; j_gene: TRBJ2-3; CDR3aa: ATHRAPITDTQY
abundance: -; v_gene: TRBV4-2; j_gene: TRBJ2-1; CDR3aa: ASSQVPSSSSYNEQF
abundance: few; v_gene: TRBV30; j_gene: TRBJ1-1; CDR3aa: AWRVGTEAF
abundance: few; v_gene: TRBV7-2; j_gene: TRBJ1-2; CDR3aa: ASRAGSLATVGYGYT
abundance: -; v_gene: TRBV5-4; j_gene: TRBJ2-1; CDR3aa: ASSSSRNEQF
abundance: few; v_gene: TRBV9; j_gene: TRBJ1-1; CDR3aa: ASSVGGSAKGEAF
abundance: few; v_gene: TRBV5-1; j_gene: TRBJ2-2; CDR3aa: ASSSLGRQLGELF
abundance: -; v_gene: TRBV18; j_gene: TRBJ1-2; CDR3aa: ASSPSQGRDGYT
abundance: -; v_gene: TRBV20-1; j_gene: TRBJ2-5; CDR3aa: SARDLETQY
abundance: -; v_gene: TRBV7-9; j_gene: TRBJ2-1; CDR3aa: ASSLGTGKYEQF